This TCR beta chain is drawn from a study of T cells in Graves' hyperthyroidism and ophthalmopathy. A word on this clonotype: Its cognate antigen is unknown.

CDR1 is LGHNT, CDR2 FRNRAP, per germline. Trimming removed 5 bases at V and 3 bases at J, with 16 bases between. The CDR3 sequence is 15 residues long. The study, taken as a whole, reports: Ophthalmopathy cases were set apart from stable hyperthyroidism by a 13 V-J model. Among thyroid clonotypes expanded above 0.001, most also appeared in blood.

RNA transcripts were the template for amplifying TCR beta CDR3 regions. First-round RT-PCR of the TCR CDR3 relied on the HTBI primer set. One entry per CDR3 protein, called by TCRdb with MiXCR from the multiplex PCR reads. This table holds approximately 720,000 distinct CDR3 sequences, around a sixth found once. In patients aged 18 to 65, hyperthyroidism was newly diagnosed, with duration under 2 months. Orbital computed tomography and thyroid ultrasound, together with serum TRAb and thyroxine and clinical symptoms, were used for diagnoses. The TCR comes from a woman aged 45-65 years with Graves' hyperthyroidism that later progressed to Graves' ophthalmopathy. The sequencing input was blood. The chain combines TRBV12-5 with TRBJ1-1; no definite D call. The CDR3 coding sequence is TGTGCTAGTGGTCCCGCGCCGCGGGCGGACACTGAAGCTTTCTTT. Its protein product is CASGPAPRADTEAFF.